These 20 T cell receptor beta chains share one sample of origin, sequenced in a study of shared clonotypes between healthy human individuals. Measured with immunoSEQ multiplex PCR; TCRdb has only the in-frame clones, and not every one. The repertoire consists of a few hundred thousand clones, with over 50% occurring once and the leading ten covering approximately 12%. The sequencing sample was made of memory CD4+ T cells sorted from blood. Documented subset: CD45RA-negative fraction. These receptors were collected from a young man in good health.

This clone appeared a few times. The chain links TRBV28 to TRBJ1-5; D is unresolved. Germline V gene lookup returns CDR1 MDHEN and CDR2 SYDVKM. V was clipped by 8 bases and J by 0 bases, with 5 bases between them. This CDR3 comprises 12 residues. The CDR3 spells CASWGSNQPQHF. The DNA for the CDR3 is TGTGCCAGCTGGGGTAGCAATCAGCCCCAGCATTTT.

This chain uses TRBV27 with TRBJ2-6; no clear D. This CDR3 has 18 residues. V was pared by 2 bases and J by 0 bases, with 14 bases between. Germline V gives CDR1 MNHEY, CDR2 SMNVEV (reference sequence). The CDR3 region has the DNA TGTGCCAGCAGTTTACGGGTTGCCGATCGCTCTGGGGCCAACGTCCTGACTTTC. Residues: CASSLRVADRSGANVLTF.

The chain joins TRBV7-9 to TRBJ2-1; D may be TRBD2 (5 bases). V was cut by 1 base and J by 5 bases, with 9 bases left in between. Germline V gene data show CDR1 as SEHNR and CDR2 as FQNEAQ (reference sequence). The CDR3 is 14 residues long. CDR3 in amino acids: CASSLDGLHNEQFF. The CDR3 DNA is TGTGCCAGCAGCTTAGACGGACTTCACAATGAGCAGTTCTTC.

The CDR3 DNA is TGCAGCGCCTCGGGACTAGCGGGAGGTCCCTCCTACGAGCAGTACTTC. Protein product: CSASGLAGGPSYEQYF. The chain is built from TRBV29-1 and TRBJ2-7; 15 bases are a match to TRBD2. Germline lookup yields CDR1 SQVTM and CDR2 ANQGSEA. CDR3 length: 16 residues. The ends lost 7 bases at V and 0 bases at J; junction bases unmatched: 7.

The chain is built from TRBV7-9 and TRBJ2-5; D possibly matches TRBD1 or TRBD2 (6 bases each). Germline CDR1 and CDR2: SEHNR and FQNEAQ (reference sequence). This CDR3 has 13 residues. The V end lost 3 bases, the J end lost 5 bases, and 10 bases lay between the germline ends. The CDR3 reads CASSFGGRETQYF. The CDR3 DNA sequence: TGTGCCAGCAGCTTCGGGGGCAGGGAGACCCAGTACTTC.

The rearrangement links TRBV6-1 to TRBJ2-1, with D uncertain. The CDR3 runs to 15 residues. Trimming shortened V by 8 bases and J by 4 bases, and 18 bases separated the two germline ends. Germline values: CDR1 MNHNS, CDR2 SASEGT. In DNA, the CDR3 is TGTGCCAGCCGTAAAGGCGACCAACGTTACAATGAGCAGTTCTTC. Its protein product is CASRKGDQRYNEQFF.

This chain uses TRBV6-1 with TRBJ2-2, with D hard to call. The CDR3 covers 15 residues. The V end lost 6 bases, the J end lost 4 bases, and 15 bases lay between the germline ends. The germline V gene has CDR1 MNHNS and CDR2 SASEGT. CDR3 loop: CASSPWGLSTGELFF. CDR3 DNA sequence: TGTGCCAGCAGCCCGTGGGGATTATCCACCGGGGAGCTGTTTTTT.

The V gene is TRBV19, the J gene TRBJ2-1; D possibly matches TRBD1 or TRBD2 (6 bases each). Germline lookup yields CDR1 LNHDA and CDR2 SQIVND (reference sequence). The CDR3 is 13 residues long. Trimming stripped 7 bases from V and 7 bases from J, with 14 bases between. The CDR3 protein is CASMGGLINEQFF. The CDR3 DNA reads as TGTGCCAGTATGGGGGGCCTGATAAATGAGCAGTTCTTC.

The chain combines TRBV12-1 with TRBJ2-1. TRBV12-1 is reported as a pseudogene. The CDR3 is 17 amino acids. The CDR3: CASSSSFSSPATAEQFF. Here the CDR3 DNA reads TGTGCCAGCAGCTCCTCCTTTAGCTCCCCGGCTACAGCTGAGCAGTTCTTC.

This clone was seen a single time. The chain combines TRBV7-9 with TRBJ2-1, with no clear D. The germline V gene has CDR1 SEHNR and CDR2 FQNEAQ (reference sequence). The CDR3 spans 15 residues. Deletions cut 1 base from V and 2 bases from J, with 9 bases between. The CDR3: CASSLGPVAYNEQFF. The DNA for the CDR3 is TGTGCCAGCAGCTTAGGCCCCGTCGCCTACAATGAGCAGTTCTTC.

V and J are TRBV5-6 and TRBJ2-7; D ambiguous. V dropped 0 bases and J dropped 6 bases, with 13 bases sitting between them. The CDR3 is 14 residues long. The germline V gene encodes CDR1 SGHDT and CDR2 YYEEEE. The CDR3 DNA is TGTGCCAGCAGCTTGGTTTTAGCAGCGTCCGAGCAGTACTTC. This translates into CASSLVLAASEQYF.

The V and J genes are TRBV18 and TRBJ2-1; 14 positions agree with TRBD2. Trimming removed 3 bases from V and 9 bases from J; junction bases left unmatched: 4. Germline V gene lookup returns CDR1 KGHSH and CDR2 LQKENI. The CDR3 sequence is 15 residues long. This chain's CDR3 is CASSPGLAGEVEQFF. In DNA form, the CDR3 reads TGTGCCAGCTCACCGGGACTAGCGGGAGAGGTTGAGCAGTTCTTC.

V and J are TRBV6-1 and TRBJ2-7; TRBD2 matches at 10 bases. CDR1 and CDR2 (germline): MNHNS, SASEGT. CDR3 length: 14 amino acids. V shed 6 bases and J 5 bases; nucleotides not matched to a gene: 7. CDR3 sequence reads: CASSLAGAANEQYF. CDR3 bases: TGTGCCAGCAGCCTAGCGGGAGCGGCCAACGAGCAGTACTTC.

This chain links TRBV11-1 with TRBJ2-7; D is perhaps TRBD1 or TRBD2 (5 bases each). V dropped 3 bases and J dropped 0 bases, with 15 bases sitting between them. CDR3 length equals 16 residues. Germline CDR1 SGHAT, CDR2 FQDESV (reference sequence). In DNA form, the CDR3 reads TGTGCCAGCAGCTTCGGTTGGGACGGAAGCTCCTACGAGCAGTACTTC. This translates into CASSFGWDGSSYEQYF.

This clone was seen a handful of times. The DNA for the CDR3 is TGTGCCAGCAGTGAATATGGCCTGGAGGGCTACACCTTC. Encoded protein: CASSEYGLEGYTF. The chain joins TRBV2 to TRBJ1-2; D remains ambiguous. This CDR3 is 13 amino acids long. Per germline, CDR1 SNHLY and CDR2 FYNNEI. V was clipped by 2 bases and J by 8 bases, with 12 bases between them.

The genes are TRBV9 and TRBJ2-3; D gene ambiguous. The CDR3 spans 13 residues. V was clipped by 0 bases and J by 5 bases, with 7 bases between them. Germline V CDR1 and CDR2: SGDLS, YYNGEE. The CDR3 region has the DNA TGTGCCAGCAGCGTAGGACTTAGAGATACGCAGTATTTT. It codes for CASSVGLRDTQYF.

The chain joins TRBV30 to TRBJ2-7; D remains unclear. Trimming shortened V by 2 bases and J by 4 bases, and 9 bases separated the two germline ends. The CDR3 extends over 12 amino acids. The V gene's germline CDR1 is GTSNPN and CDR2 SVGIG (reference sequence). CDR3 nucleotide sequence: TGTGCCTGGAGTCGTGAGGAATACGAGCAGTACTTC. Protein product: CAWSREEYEQYF.

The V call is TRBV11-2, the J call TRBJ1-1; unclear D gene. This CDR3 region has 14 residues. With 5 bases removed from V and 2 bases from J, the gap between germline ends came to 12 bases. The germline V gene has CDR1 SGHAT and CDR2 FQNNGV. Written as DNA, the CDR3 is TGTGCCAGCAGCAGAGCGTATGGAAACACTGAAGCTTTCTTT. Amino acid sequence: CASSRAYGNTEAFF.

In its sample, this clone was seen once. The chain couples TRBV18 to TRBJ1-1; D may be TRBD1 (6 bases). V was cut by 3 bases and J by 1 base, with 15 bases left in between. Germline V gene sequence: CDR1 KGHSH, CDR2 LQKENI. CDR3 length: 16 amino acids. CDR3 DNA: TGTGCCAGCTCACCTGCGGGGGCGGGGGGGAACACTGAAGCTTTCTTT. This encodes CASSPAGAGGNTEAFF.

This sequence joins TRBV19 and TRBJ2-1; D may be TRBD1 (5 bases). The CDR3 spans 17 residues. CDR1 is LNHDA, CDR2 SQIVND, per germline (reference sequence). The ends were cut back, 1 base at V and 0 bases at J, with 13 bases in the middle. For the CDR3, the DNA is TGTGCCAGTAGTATAGCAGGGCTCCTTAGCTCCTACAATGAGCAGTTCTTC. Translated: CASSIAGLLSSYNEQFF.